The T cell receptor beta chain under discussion was sequenced for a study of T cells in Graves' hyperthyroidism and ophthalmopathy. At the level of the study: Sampling of peripheral blood happened at initial diagnosis, prior to any treatment. General study points: The authors' 13 V-J model separated ophthalmopathy from stable hyperthyroidism. Ophthalmopathy was model-predicted a median roughly 6.3 months pre-onset. The majority of expanded thyroid clonotypes above 0.001 also appeared in blood.

This clonotype was seen a few times. Antigen specificity is unknown. Amplification of TCR beta CDR3 regions used RNA as the template. First-round RT-PCR of the TCR CDR3 relied on the HTBI primer set. TCRdb fed the multiplex PCR reads into MiXCR, producing one record per CDR3 protein. Here the sample spans 200,000 to 250,000 distinct CDR3 sequences, roughly 18% being singletons. The CDR3 is 12 residues long. With V trimmed by 6 bases and J by 4 bases, 1 base remained unmatched. Germline V gene sequence: CDR1 LNHNV, CDR2 YYDKDF (reference sequence). The V call is TRBV15, the J call TRBJ1-2; 8 positions agree with TRBD1. The clonotype comes from a man aged 50 to 60 with Graves' hyperthyroidism. Sequences were obtained from blood. In DNA, the CDR3 is TGTGCCACCAGTGGACAGGGCTATGGCTACACCTTC. Translated, it gives CATSGQGYGYTF.